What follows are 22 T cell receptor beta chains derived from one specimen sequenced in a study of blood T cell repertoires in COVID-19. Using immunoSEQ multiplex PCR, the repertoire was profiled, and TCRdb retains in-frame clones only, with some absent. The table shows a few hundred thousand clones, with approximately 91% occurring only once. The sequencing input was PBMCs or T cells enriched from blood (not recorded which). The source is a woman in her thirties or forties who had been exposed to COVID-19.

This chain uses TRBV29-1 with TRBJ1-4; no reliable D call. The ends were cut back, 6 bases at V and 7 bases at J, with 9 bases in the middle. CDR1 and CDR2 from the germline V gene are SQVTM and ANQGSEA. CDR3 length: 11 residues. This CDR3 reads CSVRTVEKLFF. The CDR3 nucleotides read TGCAGCGTCCGCACAGTTGAAAAACTGTTTTTT.

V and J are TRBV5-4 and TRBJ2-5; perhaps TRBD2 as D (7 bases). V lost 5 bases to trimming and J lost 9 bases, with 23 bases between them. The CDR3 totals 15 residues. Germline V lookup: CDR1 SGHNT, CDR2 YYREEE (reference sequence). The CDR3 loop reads CASSVPGPEGGAQYF. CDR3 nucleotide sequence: TGTGCCAGCAGTGTTCCCGGCCCCGAGGGGGGGGCCCAGTACTTC.

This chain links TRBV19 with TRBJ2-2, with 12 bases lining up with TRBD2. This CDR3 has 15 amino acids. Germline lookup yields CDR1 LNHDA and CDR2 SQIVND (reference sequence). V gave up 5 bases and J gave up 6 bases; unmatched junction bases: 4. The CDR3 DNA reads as TGTGCCAGTAGTTTACTAGCGGGGGGAGCCGGGGAGCTGTTTTTT. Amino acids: CASSLLAGGAGELFF.

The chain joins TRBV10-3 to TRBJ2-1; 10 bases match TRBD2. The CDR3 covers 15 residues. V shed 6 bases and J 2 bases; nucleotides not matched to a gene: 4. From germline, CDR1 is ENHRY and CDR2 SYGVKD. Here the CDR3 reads CAIRESGGAYNEQFF. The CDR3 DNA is TGTGCCATCAGAGAAAGCGGGGGGGCCTACAATGAGCAGTTCTTC.

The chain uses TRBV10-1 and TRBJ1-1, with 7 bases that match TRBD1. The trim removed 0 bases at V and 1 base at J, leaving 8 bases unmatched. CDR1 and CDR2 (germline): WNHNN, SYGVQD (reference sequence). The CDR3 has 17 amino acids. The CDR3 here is CASSESGVDRPNTEAFF. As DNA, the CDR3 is TGCGCCAGCAGTGAGTCGGGAGTGGACAGGCCGAACACTGAAGCTTTCTTT.

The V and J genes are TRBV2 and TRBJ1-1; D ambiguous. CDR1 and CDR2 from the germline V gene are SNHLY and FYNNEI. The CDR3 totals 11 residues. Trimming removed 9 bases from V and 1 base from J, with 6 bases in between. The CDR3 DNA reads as TGTGCCAGTGGGAGGAACACTGAAGCTTTCTTT. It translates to CASGRNTEAFF.

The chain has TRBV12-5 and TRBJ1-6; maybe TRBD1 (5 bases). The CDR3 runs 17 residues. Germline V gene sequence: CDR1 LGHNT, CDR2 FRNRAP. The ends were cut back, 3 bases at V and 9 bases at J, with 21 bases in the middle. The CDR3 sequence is CASGLAPSNRISSPLHF. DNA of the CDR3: TGTGCTAGTGGTTTAGCCCCCTCCAACAGGATTAGTTCACCCCTCCACTTT. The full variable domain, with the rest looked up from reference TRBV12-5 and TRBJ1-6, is DARVTQTPRHKVTEMGQEVTMRCQPILGHNTVFWYRQTMMQGLELLAYFRNRAPLDDSGMPKDRFSAEMPDATLATLKIQPSEPRDSAVYFCASGLAPSNRISSPLHFGNGTRLTVT.

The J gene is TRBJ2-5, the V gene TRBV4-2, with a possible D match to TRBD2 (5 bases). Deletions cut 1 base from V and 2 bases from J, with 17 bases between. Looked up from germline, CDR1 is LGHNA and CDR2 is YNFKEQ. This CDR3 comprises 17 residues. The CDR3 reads CASSQVQSSGIQETQYF. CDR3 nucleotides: TGTGCCAGCAGCCAAGTCCAAAGCTCCGGGATTCAAGAGACCCAGTACTTC.

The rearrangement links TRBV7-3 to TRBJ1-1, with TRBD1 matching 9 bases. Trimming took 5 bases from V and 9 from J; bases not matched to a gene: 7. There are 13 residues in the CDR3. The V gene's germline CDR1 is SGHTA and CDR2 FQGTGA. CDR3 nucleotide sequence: TGTGCCAGCAGCCGAACTAACAGGGGGCAAGCTTTCTTT. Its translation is CASSRTNRGQAFF. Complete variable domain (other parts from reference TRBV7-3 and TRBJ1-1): GAGVSQTPSNKVTEKGKYVELRCDPISGHTALYWYRQSLGQGPEFLIYFQGTGAADDSGLPNDRFFAVRPEGSVSTLKIQRTERGDSAVYLCASSRTNRGQAFFGQGTRLTVV.

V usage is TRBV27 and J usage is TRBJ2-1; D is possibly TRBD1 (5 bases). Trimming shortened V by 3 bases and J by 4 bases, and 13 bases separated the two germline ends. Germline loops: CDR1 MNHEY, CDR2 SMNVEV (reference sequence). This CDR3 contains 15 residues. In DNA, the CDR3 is TGTGCCAGCAGTTTCACAGGTCGGCTTTACAATGAGCAGTTCTTC. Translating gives CASSFTGRLYNEQFF.

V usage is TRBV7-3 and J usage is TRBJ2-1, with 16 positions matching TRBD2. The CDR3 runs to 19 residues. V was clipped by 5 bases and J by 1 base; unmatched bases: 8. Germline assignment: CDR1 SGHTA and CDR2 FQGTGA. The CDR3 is CASSMPGLAGGASYNEQFF. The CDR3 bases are TGTGCCAGCAGCATGCCGGGACTAGCGGGAGGGGCGTCCTACAATGAGCAGTTCTTC.

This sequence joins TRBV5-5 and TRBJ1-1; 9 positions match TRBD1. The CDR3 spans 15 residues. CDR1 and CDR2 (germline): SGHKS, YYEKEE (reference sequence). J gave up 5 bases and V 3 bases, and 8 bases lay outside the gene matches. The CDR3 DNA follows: TGTGCCAGCAGCTCATTCCGGGACAGGGTTACTGAAGCTTTCTTT. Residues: CASSSFRDRVTEAFF. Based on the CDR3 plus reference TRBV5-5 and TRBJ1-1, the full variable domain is DAGVTQSPTHLIKTRGQQVTLRCSPISGHKSVSWYQQVLGQGPQFIFQYYEKEERGRGNFPDRFSARQFPNYSSELNVNALLLGDSALYLCASSSFRDRVTEAFFGQGTRLTVV.

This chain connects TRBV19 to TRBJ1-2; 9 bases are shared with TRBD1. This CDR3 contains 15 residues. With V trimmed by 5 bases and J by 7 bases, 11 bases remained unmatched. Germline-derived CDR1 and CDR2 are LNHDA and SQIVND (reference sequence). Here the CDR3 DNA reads TGTGCCAGTAGTCCACGGGGACAGGGTGTGAGTGGCTACACCTTC. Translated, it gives CASSPRGQGVSGYTF.

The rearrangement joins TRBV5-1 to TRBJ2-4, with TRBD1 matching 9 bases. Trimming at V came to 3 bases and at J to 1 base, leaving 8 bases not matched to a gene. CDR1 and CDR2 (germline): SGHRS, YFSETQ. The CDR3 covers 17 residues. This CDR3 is CASSSDRGHQAKNIQYF. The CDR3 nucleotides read TGCGCCAGCAGCTCGGACAGGGGACATCAGGCCAAAAACATTCAGTACTTC.

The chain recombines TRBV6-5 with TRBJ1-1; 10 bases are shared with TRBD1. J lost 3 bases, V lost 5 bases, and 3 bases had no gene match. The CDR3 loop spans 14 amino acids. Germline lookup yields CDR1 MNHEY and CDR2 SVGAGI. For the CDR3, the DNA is TGTGCCAGCAGTCCCGGGACAGGGGACACTGAAGCTTTCTTT. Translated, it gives CASSPGTGDTEAFF.

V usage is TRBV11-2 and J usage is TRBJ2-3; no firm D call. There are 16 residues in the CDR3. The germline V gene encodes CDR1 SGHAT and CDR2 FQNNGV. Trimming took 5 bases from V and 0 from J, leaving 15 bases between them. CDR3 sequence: CASSRSSGGSTDTQYF. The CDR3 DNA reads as TGTGCCAGCAGCCGATCCTCGGGTGGGAGCACAGATACGCAGTATTTT.

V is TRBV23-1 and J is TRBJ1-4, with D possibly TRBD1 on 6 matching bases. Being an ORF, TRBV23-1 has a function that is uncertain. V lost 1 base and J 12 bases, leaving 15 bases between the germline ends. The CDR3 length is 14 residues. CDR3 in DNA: TGCGCCAGCAGTCAATTTTTGGGAGGGGGGGAACTGTTTTTT. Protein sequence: CASSQFLGGGELFF.

The CDR3 here is CASRPPGQGNQPQHF. The CDR3 DNA reads as TGCGCCAGCAGACCCCCGGGACAGGGCAATCAGCCCCAGCATTTT. The chain employs TRBV10-2 and TRBJ1-5; 8 bases map to TRBD1. Germline CDR1 and CDR2: WSHSY and SAAADI. Unmatched junction bases numbered 6, after V lost 6 bases and J lost 2 bases. The CDR3 extends over 15 amino acids.

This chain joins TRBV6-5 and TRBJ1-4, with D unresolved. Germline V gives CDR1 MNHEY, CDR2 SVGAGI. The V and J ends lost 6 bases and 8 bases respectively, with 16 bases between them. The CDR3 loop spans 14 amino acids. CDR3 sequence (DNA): TGTGCCAGCAGGCCCGGGGTCGATAGGGAAAAACTGTTTTTT. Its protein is CASRPGVDREKLFF.

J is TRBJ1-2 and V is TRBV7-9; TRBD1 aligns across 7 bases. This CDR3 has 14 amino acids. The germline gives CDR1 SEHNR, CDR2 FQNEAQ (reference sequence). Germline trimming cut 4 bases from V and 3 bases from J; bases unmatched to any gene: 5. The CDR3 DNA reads TGTGCCAGCAGCTCCCGGGACAGCCACTATGGCTACACCTTC. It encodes CASSSRDSHYGYTF.

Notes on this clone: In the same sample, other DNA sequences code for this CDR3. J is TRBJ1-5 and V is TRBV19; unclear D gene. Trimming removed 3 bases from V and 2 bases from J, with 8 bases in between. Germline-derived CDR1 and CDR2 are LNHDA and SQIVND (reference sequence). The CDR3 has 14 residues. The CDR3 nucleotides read TGTGCCAGTAGTATTTCCGGGGGCAATCAGCCCCAGCATTTT. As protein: CASSISGGNQPQHF.

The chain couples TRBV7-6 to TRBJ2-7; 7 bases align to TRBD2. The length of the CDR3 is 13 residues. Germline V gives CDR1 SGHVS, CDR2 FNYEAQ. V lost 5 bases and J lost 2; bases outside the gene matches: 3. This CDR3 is CASSAGGTYEQYF. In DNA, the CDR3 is TGTGCCAGCAGCGCCGGGGGGACCTACGAGCAGTACTTC.